Listed here are 11 T cell receptor beta chains from one sample, sequenced in a study of blood T cells in healthy people across ages. Primed by a sample-barcoded 5' primer and a J-beta primer mix, a second PCR proceeded for about 6 to 12 cycles. TCRdb re-called the 5' RACE reads through MiXCR, storing one row per CDR3 protein. The sample includes about 680,000 distinct CDR3 sequences, around 45% seen only once; the top ten take 30% to 35%. The material sequenced was blood. Source of these receptors: an older woman in good health.

This clonotype was observed a handful of times. Here the CDR3 reads CASTRAGAYNEQFF. The CDR3 bases are TGTGCCAGCACCCGGGCAGGGGCCTACAATGAGCAGTTCTTC. This chain connects TRBV2 to TRBJ2-1; possibly TRBD1 for D (6 bases). The V end was cut by 7 bases, the J end by 2 bases, with 12 bases between. Germline V CDR1 and CDR2: SNHLY, FYNNEI. This CDR3 comprises 14 residues.

The V call is TRBV6-5, the J call TRBJ2-4; TRBD1 matches 10 bases. The CDR3 extends over 15 amino acids. Germline V gene data show CDR1 as MNHEY and CDR2 as SVGAGI. V shed 5 bases, J shed 7 bases, and the junction held 8 bases outside the gene matches. The CDR3 here is CASSIDRGLRNIQYF. The DNA of the CDR3 is TGTGCCAGCAGTATAGACAGGGGGCTAAGGAACATTCAGTACTTC.

The chain uses TRBV5-1 and TRBJ2-2, with 10 bases matching TRBD1. Germline lookup yields CDR1 SGHRS and CDR2 YFSETQ. The CDR3 sequence is 15 residues long. J gave up 7 bases and V 5 bases, and 8 bases lay outside the gene matches. The CDR3 DNA reads TGCGCCAGCAGTTCCCGGGACAGGGGAATCGGGGAGCTGTTTTTT. Amino acid sequence: CASSSRDRGIGELFF.

The V gene is TRBV2, the J gene TRBJ2-7, with D perhaps TRBD1 or TRBD2 (5 bases each). The length of the CDR3 is 14 residues. Germline assignment: CDR1 SNHLY and CDR2 FYNNEI. The V end was cut by 4 bases, the J end by 0 bases, with 10 bases between. CDR3 sequence: CASSVGTDSYEQYF. The CDR3 DNA is TGTGCCAGCAGTGTGGGGACGGACTCCTACGAGCAGTACTTC.

V and J are TRBV6-5 and TRBJ1-6; tentative D call: TRBD1 (5 bases). Deletions cut 0 bases from V and 9 bases from J, with 15 bases between. The CDR3 spans 16 residues. Germline values: CDR1 MNHEY, CDR2 SVGAGI. As DNA, the CDR3 is TGTGCCAGCAGTTACTCCCGGGACGTGAGTGCTTCACCCCTCCACTTT. Translation: CASSYSRDVSASPLHF.

The rearrangement uses TRBV11-2 and TRBJ2-5; D is undetermined. CDR3 length equals 14 residues. Trimming took off 4 bases at V and 11 bases at J, with 20 bases between the two ends. Germline loops: CDR1 SGHAT, CDR2 FQNNGV. This CDR3 is CASSSSVGVNEQYF. Here the CDR3 DNA reads TGTGCCAGCAGCTCAAGCGTTGGAGTCAATGAGCAGTACTTC.

The chain has TRBV20-1 and TRBJ1-5; the D gene is possibly TRBD1 (5 bases). Germline loops: CDR1 DFQATT, CDR2 SNEGSKA (reference sequence). Trimming cost V 0 bases and J 6 bases, with 12 bases left between them. CDR3 length: 14 amino acids. DNA for the CDR3: TGCAGTGCTAGAGACGGGGGAAAAGGTCAGCCCCAGCATTTT. It translates to CSARDGGKGQPQHF.

CDR3 sequence: CASSQPGLGRVETQYF. The CDR3 nucleotides are TGTGCCAGCAGTCAACCGGGACTTGGCCGTGTGGAGACCCAGTACTTC. J is TRBJ2-5 and V is TRBV28; TRBD2 is a possible D gene (6 bases). The germline V gene encodes CDR1 MDHEN and CDR2 SYDVKM. V shed 5 bases and J shed 5 bases, with 21 bases lying between them. CDR3 length: 16 residues.

This clonotype is a singleton in its sample. The chain carries TRBV28 and TRBJ2-1; TRBD2 is a possible D gene (6 bases). From germline, CDR1 is MDHEN and CDR2 SYDVKM. Between the trimmed V and J ends, which lost 3 bases and 9 bases, there was a span of 9 bases. The CDR3 covers 12 residues. The CDR3 region is CASSFGSTEQFF. CDR3 DNA sequence: TGTGCCAGCAGTTTCGGGAGCACTGAGCAGTTCTTC.

Only one count was recorded for this clonotype. A read error is possible here, since a much larger clone lies one base away. This chain uses TRBV29-1 with TRBJ2-7, with D tentatively TRBD1 (6 bases). The CDR3 sequence is 11 residues long. Looked up from germline, CDR1 is SQVTM and CDR2 is ANQGSEA. The ends were cut back, 7 bases at V and 5 bases at J, with 12 bases in the middle. DNA of the CDR3: TGCAGCGGGGGGCATTCCAACGAGCAGTACTTC. The encoded protein is CSGGHSNEQYF.

This chain connects TRBV7-9 to TRBJ2-7, with 8 bases matching TRBD1. Germline assignment: CDR1 SEHNR and CDR2 FQNEAQ (reference sequence). The CDR3 sequence is 15 residues long. V dropped 5 bases and J dropped 2; count of bases not matched to a gene: 8. The DNA of the CDR3 is TGTGCCAGCAGCCACCTCAGGGGGCCTACCTACGAGCAGTACTTC. Translated, it gives CASSHLRGPTYEQYF. Using reference TRBV7-9 and TRBJ2-7 for the parts outside the CDR3, the full variable domain is DTGVSQNPRHKITKRGQNVTFRCDPISEHNRLYWYRQTLGQGPEFLTYFQNEAQLEKSRLLSDRFSAERPKGSFSTLEIQRTEQGDSAMYLCASSHLRGPTYEQYFGPGTRLTVT.